These 30 T cell receptor beta chains originate from one sample sequenced in a study of blood T cell repertoires in COVID-19. Here immunoSEQ multiplex PCR was the method, and the copy in TCRdb shows in-frame clones only, minus some. The data hold approximately 310,000 clones, with 85% observed a single time. Source material: PBMCs or T cells enriched from blood (not recorded which). Receptors originate from a woman in her twenties or thirties who had been exposed to COVID-19.

This clone was seen once. The chain is built from TRBV3-1 (or the pseudogene TRBV3-2) and TRBJ2-1, with D possibly matching TRBD1 (5 bases). Germline V CDR1 and CDR2: LGHDT, YNNKEL (reference sequence). Trimming took 1 base from V and 9 from J, leaving 7 bases between them. The CDR3 is 12 residues long. The CDR3 bases are TGTGCCAGCAGCCAAGGGACAACTGAGCAGTTCTTC. It is translated as CASSQGTTEQFF.

This chain connects TRBV5-8 to TRBJ1-1; D is undetermined. This CDR3 has 13 residues. The germline CDR1 and CDR2 sequences are SGHTS and YDEGEE. V was shortened by 0 bases and J by 1 base, with 4 bases between the two germline ends. The CDR3: CASSLERNTEAFF. CDR3 nucleotides: TGTGCCAGCAGCTTGGAGAGGAACACTGAAGCTTTCTTT.

J is TRBJ2-7 and V is TRBV25-1, with no clear D. Germline values: CDR1 MGHDK, CDR2 SYGVNS. V was trimmed by 2 bases and J by 3 bases, leaving 5 bases between them. CDR3 length: 12 amino acids. CDR3 protein: CASSEAYYEQYF. CDR3 DNA: TGTGCCAGCAGTGAAGCCTACTACGAGCAGTACTTC.

This rearrangement joins TRBV28 to TRBJ1-5; no reliable D call. Germline V gene lookup returns CDR1 MDHEN and CDR2 SYDVKM. V gave up 4 bases and J gave up 2 bases, with 12 bases separating them. The CDR3 covers 15 residues. CDR3: CASSSANSGNQPQHF. CDR3 nucleotide sequence: TGTGCCAGCAGTTCTGCAAATTCGGGCAATCAGCCCCAGCATTTT.

This chain joins TRBV28 and TRBJ1-5, with 9 bases matching TRBD1. The trim removed 6 bases at V and 0 bases at J, leaving 9 bases unmatched. The CDR3 runs 17 residues. Germline loops: CDR1 MDHEN, CDR2 SYDVKM. DNA for the CDR3: TGTGCCAGCAGAGGGACAGGGTATACTCTTAGCAATCAGCCCCAGCATTTT. This gives the protein CASRGTGYTLSNQPQHF.

The V call is TRBV5-5, the J call TRBJ2-7; 9 bases agree with TRBD1. The V gene's germline CDR1 is SGHKS and CDR2 YYEKEE (reference sequence). The CDR3 is 16 residues long. The V segment lost 4 bases and the J segment 3 bases; nucleotides outside the gene matches: 11. This CDR3 is CASSPAEGQGNYEQYF. CDR3 DNA: TGTGCCAGCAGCCCGGCGGAAGGACAGGGGAACTACGAGCAGTACTTC.

CDR3 sequence: CASSQGHASSGNTIYF. The CDR3 DNA reads as TGTGCCAGCAGCCAGGGACACGCGAGCTCTGGAAACACCATATATTTT. The genes are TRBV7-8 and TRBJ1-3, with D possibly matching TRBD1 (6 bases). CDR1 SGHVS and CDR2 FQNEAQ come from the germline V gene. The CDR3 has 16 residues. V gave up 5 bases and J gave up 0 bases, with 14 bases separating them.

The genes are TRBV19 and TRBJ1-1; D not resolved. Trimming removed 3 bases at V and 4 bases at J, with 15 bases between. CDR1 is LNHDA, CDR2 SQIVND, per germline (reference sequence). CDR3 size: 15 residues. CDR3 residues: CASSMVEGRATEAFF. The CDR3 coding sequence is TGTGCCAGTAGTATGGTGGAGGGTAGAGCCACTGAAGCTTTCTTT.

The V gene is TRBV9, the J gene TRBJ1-6; TRBD1 aligns across 10 bases. The CDR3 spans 16 residues. From germline, CDR1 is SGDLS and CDR2 YYNGEE. The V and J ends lost 5 bases and 8 bases, in that order; junction bases with no gene match: 10. The chain's CDR3 is CASSETGGGYDSPLHF. Here the CDR3 DNA reads TGTGCCAGCAGTGAGACAGGGGGCGGTTATGATTCACCCCTCCACTTT.

The rearrangement joins TRBV30 to TRBJ2-2, with TRBD1 identical over 8 bases. In germline, CDR1 is GTSNPN, CDR2 SVGIG (reference sequence). V gave up 7 bases and J gave up 7 bases; unmatched junction bases: 11. There are 14 residues in the CDR3. DNA of the CDR3: TGTGCCTCACTAAACCAGGGGGCGGGCGGGGAGCTGTTTTTT. Translating gives CASLNQGAGGELFF.

V usage is TRBV28 and J usage is TRBJ1-4, with 10 bases that match TRBD1. Per germline, CDR1 MDHEN and CDR2 SYDVKM. The CDR3 length is 18 residues. V was clipped by 2 bases and J by 2 bases; unmatched bases: 8. Here the CDR3 reads CASSLDRGRIITNEKLFF. The CDR3 DNA follows: TGTGCCAGCAGTTTAGACAGGGGGCGCATTATTACTAATGAAAAACTGTTTTTT.

The V gene is TRBV3-1 (or the pseudogene TRBV3-2), the J gene TRBJ2-3; 10 bases line up with TRBD2. Per germline, CDR1 LGHDT and CDR2 YNNKEL (reference sequence). The CDR3 totals 15 residues. Germline trimming cut 6 bases from V and 4 bases from J; bases unmatched to any gene: 7. The CDR3 reads CASSIPSGGADTQYF. The CDR3 region has the DNA TGTGCCAGCAGTATCCCTAGCGGGGGAGCAGATACGCAGTATTTT.

This chain joins TRBV19 and TRBJ2-7; possibly TRBD1 for D (5 bases). Germline CDR1 is LNHDA and CDR2 is SQIVND (reference sequence). The CDR3 is made up of 14 amino acids. Deletions cut 7 bases from V and 5 bases from J, with 18 bases between. In DNA, the CDR3 is TGTGCCAGTACCATGGGGCAGGGTAACCACGAGCAGTACTTC. It yields the protein CASTMGQGNHEQYF.

J is TRBJ1-4 and V is TRBV6-1; the D gene is possibly TRBD1 (6 bases). Trimming took off 2 bases at V and 0 bases at J, with 10 bases between the two ends. CDR1 is MNHNS, CDR2 SASEGT, per germline. CDR3 size: 16 residues. CDR3 residues: CASSERWGPTNEKLFF. The CDR3 DNA sequence: TGTGCCAGCAGTGAACGATGGGGGCCAACTAATGAAAAACTGTTTTTT.

J is TRBJ1-3 and V is TRBV18; D may be TRBD1 (6 bases). Germline CDR1 and CDR2: KGHSH and LQKENI. The CDR3 covers 18 residues. V was trimmed by 0 bases and J by 3 bases, leaving 18 bases between them. This chain's CDR3 is CASSPPKQGTSYGNTIYF. CDR3 nucleotide sequence: TGTGCCAGCTCACCACCGAAACAGGGTACTAGTTATGGAAACACCATATATTTT.

The DNA for the CDR3 is TGTGCCAGCAGCCGGGGGACAGGGGTGGGCGAGCAGTACTTC. Residues: CASSRGTGVGEQYF. This chain connects TRBV13 to TRBJ2-7, with 10 positions matching TRBD1. V shed 5 bases, J shed 6 bases, and the junction held 7 bases outside the gene matches. CDR3 size: 14 residues. CDR1 PRHDT and CDR2 FYEKMQ come from the germline V gene (reference sequence).

The genes are TRBV5-1 and TRBJ2-2; D might be TRBD1 (6 bases). The CDR3 contains 15 residues. Trimming shortened V by 5 bases and J by 3 bases, and 14 bases separated the two germline ends. Per germline, CDR1 SGHRS and CDR2 YFSETQ. The CDR3 DNA is TGCGCCAGCAGTCTCGGGACACTTGACACCGGGGAGCTGTTTTTT. Translation: CASSLGTLDTGELFF.

The CDR3 sequence is CASSSGLPNNEQFF. CDR3 in DNA: TGCGCCAGCAGCTCGGGACTTCCGAACAATGAGCAGTTCTTC. The rearrangement links TRBV5-1 to TRBJ2-1; tentative D call: TRBD2 (6 bases). Germline loops: CDR1 SGHRS, CDR2 YFSETQ. This CDR3 has 14 residues. The ends were cut back, 3 bases at V and 5 bases at J, with 12 bases in the middle.

This clone has a single count. This chain connects TRBV7-9 to TRBJ2-1; maybe TRBD2 (5 bases). Germline V gives CDR1 SEHNR, CDR2 FQNEAQ (reference sequence). V lost 7 bases and J 3 bases, leaving 13 bases between the germline ends. CDR3 length: 14 amino acids. CDR3 nucleotide sequence: TGTGCCAGCATAGAAGGGAGTAGCTACAATGAGCAGTTCTTC. This translates into CASIEGSSYNEQFF.

The CDR3, as DNA: TGTGGAAACCAAGGGGCGAGTAATGAAAAACTGTTTTTT. Encoded protein: CGNQGASNEKLFF. The chain employs TRBV27 and TRBJ1-4, with D possibly being TRBD1 (5 bases). The CDR3 spans 13 residues. The germline V gene encodes CDR1 MNHEY and CDR2 SMNVEV (reference sequence).

This clone turned up a few times. The rearrangement uses TRBV18 and TRBJ1-4; D gene ambiguous. CDR1 KGHSH and CDR2 LQKENI come from the germline V gene. The CDR3 is made up of 14 amino acids. V dropped 2 bases and J dropped 0 bases, with 4 bases sitting between them. In DNA form, the CDR3 reads TGTGCCAGCTCACCAACAGCAACTAATGAAAAACTGTTTTTT. This codes for CASSPTATNEKLFF.

The chain combines TRBV5-1 with TRBJ2-7, with 14 bases that match TRBD2. The CDR3 totals 24 residues. Germline V gene data show CDR1 as SGHRS and CDR2 as YFSETQ. V shed 4 bases and J 0 bases; nucleotides not matched to a gene: 27. The CDR3 loop is CASSQGTGDQPGLAGVHSSYEQYF. DNA for the CDR3: TGCGCCAGCAGCCAAGGGACAGGGGATCAGCCGGGACTAGCGGGAGTACATAGCTCCTACGAGCAGTACTTC.

The chain employs TRBV30 and TRBJ2-3; 13 bases match TRBD2. CDR1 GTSNPN and CDR2 SVGIG come from the germline V gene (reference sequence). J was trimmed by 5 bases and V by 4 bases; bases with no gene match: 6. The CDR3 spans 15 residues. The CDR3 sequence is CAWTRLAGGRDTQYF. In DNA form, the CDR3 reads TGTGCCTGGACAAGACTAGCGGGAGGTAGAGATACGCAGTATTTT.

The chain recombines TRBV12-3 or TRBV12-4 with TRBJ1-2; TRBD1 matches 8 bases. The V gene end was trimmed by 9 bases and the J gene end by 1 base; junction bases not matched to a gene: 4. The CDR3 is 13 amino acids. The CDR3 sequence: CARRTGLNYGYTF. The CDR3, as DNA: TGTGCCAGACGGACAGGGCTTAACTATGGCTACACCTTC.

The chain joins TRBV28 to TRBJ1-1; a possible D gene is TRBD1 (6 bases). Germline CDR1 MDHEN, CDR2 SYDVKM. The CDR3 is made up of 15 amino acids. V was clipped by 2 bases and J by 4 bases, with 14 bases between them. The CDR3, as DNA: TGTGCCAGCAGTTTAAGGCAGGGGCTCGGCACTGAAGCTTTCTTT. It translates to CASSLRQGLGTEAFF. Full variable domain (remainder filled in from reference TRBV28 and TRBJ1-1): DVKVTQSSRYLVKRTGEKVFLECVQDMDHENMFWYRQDPGLGLRLIYFSYDVKMKEKGDIPEGYSVSREKKERFSLILESASTNQTSMYLCASSLRQGLGTEAFFGQGTRLTVV.

This rearrangement joins TRBV5-5 to TRBJ2-2; 14 nucleotides line up with TRBD2. Germline V gives CDR1 SGHKS, CDR2 YYEKEE (reference sequence). The CDR3 has 19 residues. The V segment lost 0 bases and the J segment 4 bases; nucleotides outside the gene matches: 8. The DNA for the CDR3 is TGTGCCAGCAGCTTGGGGACGGGACTAGCGGGGGCGATCACCGGGGAGCTGTTTTTT. This encodes CASSLGTGLAGAITGELFF.

This rearrangement joins TRBV2 to TRBJ2-5, with 11 bases matching TRBD2. The CDR3 is made up of 15 amino acids. Germline CDR1 and CDR2: SNHLY and FYNNEI. The trim removed 8 bases at V and 4 bases at J, leaving 9 bases unmatched. CDR3 amino acids: CASFLATSGGETQYF. In DNA form, the CDR3 reads TGTGCCAGCTTCCTTGCTACTAGCGGGGGAGAGACCCAGTACTTC.

The chain combines TRBV10-2 with TRBJ2-7; 10 bases are a match to TRBD1. The CDR3 totals 14 residues. The junction had 6 bases not matched to a gene; V was cut back by 3 bases and J by 7 bases. Germline CDR1 and CDR2: WSHSY and SAAADI. The CDR3 reads CASSDGTGVSEQYF. The DNA of the CDR3 is TGCGCCAGCAGTGATGGGACAGGGGTGAGTGAGCAGTACTTC.

The rearrangement links TRBV10-1 to TRBJ2-3; TRBD2 is a possible D gene (6 bases). V shed 10 bases and J shed 1 base, with 15 bases lying between them. This CDR3 has 14 residues. From germline, CDR1 is WNHNN and CDR2 SYGVQD (reference sequence). For the CDR3, the DNA is TGCGCCACCCAAAACTCGGGGGGCACAGATACGCAGTATTTT. It yields the protein CATQNSGGTDTQYF.

The chain recombines TRBV12-5 with TRBJ2-7, with 10 nucleotides matching TRBD1. Germline loops: CDR1 LGHNT, CDR2 FRNRAP. With 5 bases clipped from V and 2 bases from J, the junction kept 6 bases outside the gene matches. The CDR3 contains 15 residues. The CDR3 bases are TGTGCTAGTGGTATCCGACAGGGGGCTACCTACGAGCAGTACTTC. Encoded protein: CASGIRQGATYEQYF.